A single sample gave rise to the 9 T cell receptor beta chains below, sequenced in a study of T cell responses to AZD1222 COVID-19 vaccine (dated by TCRdb to the early 2020s). Library generation was performed with the immunoSEQ multiplex PCR assay. The table was pulled from immuneACCESS by TCRdb, which kept in-frame rearrangements only. Such tables lose some clones; where checked, under half of the loss comes from unresolved V genes, and the rest has no known cause. Across this sample there are 90,000 to 150,000 clones, with roughly nine tenths seen only once. The ten largest clones take up 2.4% of the sample. According to the study, the label for this sample's time point signals: baseline before first vaccination. Material: peripheral blood, obtained on day 0 of AZD1222 vaccination. These TCRs come from an adult in good health.

The gene calls are TRBV6-5 and TRBJ1-2; D might be TRBD1 (5 bases). Germline CDR1 is MNHEY and CDR2 is SVGAGI. This CDR3 spans 13 amino acids. Trimming cost V 6 bases and J 3 bases, with 11 bases left between them. As DNA, the CDR3 is TGTGCCAGCAGCCAGACAGTTTACTATGGCTACACCTTC. Its translation is CASSQTVYYGYTF.

The rearrangement joins TRBV19 to TRBJ1-5; D might be TRBD1 (5 bases). CDR3 length: 14 residues. The germline V gene encodes CDR1 LNHDA and CDR2 SQIVND (reference sequence). The V end lost 7 bases, the J end lost 3 bases, and 13 bases lay between the germline ends. DNA of the CDR3: TGTGCCAGTAAGAGAGGGGTAAACAATCAGCCCCAGCATTTT. Residues: CASKRGVNNQPQHF.

This clone has a handful of counts. The chain employs TRBV30 and TRBJ1-6; D not resolved. The CDR3 length is 13 residues. Trimming stripped 8 bases from V and 10 bases from J, with 18 bases between. In germline, CDR1 is GTSNPN, CDR2 SVGIG (reference sequence). CDR3 bases: TGTGCCATGTCCGAGAGCTTGGGGTCACCCCTCCACTTT. Encoded protein: CAMSESLGSPLHF.

Of note for this clone: Within the sample, other DNA sequences also encode this same CDR3. The chain is built from TRBV5-1 and TRBJ1-4, with TRBD1 as a possible D gene (5 bases). This CDR3 contains 14 residues. Germline V gene data show CDR1 as SGHRS and CDR2 as YFSETQ. Trimming pared 4 bases from V and 5 bases from J, leaving 12 bases between. The CDR3 reads CASSRSGGNEKLFF. The CDR3 nucleotides read TGCGCCAGCAGCCGGAGCGGGGGAAATGAAAAACTGTTTTTT.

This rearrangement joins TRBV19 to TRBJ2-5, with 12 bases fitting TRBD1. This CDR3 region has 15 residues. The V segment lost 6 bases and the J segment 5 bases; nucleotides outside the gene matches: 7. Germline lookup yields CDR1 LNHDA and CDR2 SQIVND (reference sequence). The DNA for the CDR3 is TGTGCCAGTAGAAAGGGACAGGGGGCCTGGGAGACCCAGTACTTC. It encodes CASRKGQGAWETQYF. The whole variable domain, filled in from reference TRBV19 and TRBJ2-5, reads DGGITQSPKYLFRKEGQNVTLSCEQNLNHDAMYWYRQDPGQGLRLIYYSQIVNDFQKGDIAEGYSVSREKKESFPLTVTSAQKNPTAFYLCASRKGQGAWETQYFGPGTRLLVL.

The chain has TRBV7-2 and TRBJ2-7; D possibly corresponds to TRBD2 (5 bases). The CDR3 is made up of 14 amino acids. V lost 0 bases, J lost 0 bases, and 6 bases lay in between. Germline assignment: CDR1 SGHTA and CDR2 FQGNSA. CDR3 sequence reads: CASSLAGSSYEQYF. DNA for the CDR3: TGTGCCAGCAGCTTAGCGGGGAGCTCCTACGAGCAGTACTTC. The full variable domain, with the rest looked up from reference TRBV7-2 and TRBJ2-7, is GAGVSQSPSNKVTEKGKDVELRCDPISGHTALYWYRQSLGQGLEFLIYFQGNSAPDKSGLPSDRFSAERTGGSVSTLTIQRTQQEDSAVYLCASSLAGSSYEQYFGPGTRLTVT.

This chain joins TRBV27 and TRBJ2-7, with 7 bases aligning to TRBD2. The CDR3 is 14 residues long. From germline, CDR1 is MNHEY and CDR2 SMNVEV (reference sequence). The trim removed 8 bases at V and 5 bases at J, leaving 12 bases unmatched. DNA for the CDR3: TGTGCCAGCCGTCCCCCCGGGAGGAGGAACGAGCAGTACTTC. Residues: CASRPPGRRNEQYF.

The rearrangement joins TRBV21-1 to TRBJ1-4; no check of the table's D call, TRBD1, against the DNA was made. TRBV21-1 is an annotated pseudogene. The CDR3 extends over 18 amino acids. In nucleotides, the CDR3 is TGTGCCAGCAGCACCATAACAGGGGGCATAGGTACTAATGAAAAACTGTTTTTT. Protein: CASSTITGGIGTNEKLFF.

The J gene is TRBJ1-3, the V gene TRBV3-1 (or the pseudogene TRBV3-2); the match to TRBD1 covers 7 bases. CDR3 length: 16 residues. Trimming at V came to 1 base and at J to 4 bases, leaving 7 bases not matched to a gene. The germline V gene encodes CDR1 LGHDT and CDR2 YNNKEL (reference sequence). This CDR3 is CASSQAKGAEGNTIYF. The CDR3 DNA reads as TGTGCCAGCAGCCAAGCCAAGGGGGCGGAGGGAAACACCATATATTTT.